The source of this TCR beta chain is a study of cytomegalovirus exposure and HLA in healthy donors. Overall study results and limits: Some public TCRs appeared in many individuals, while most sequences were rare. Researchers had no immune exposure information except CMV serostatus available. Earlier analysis yielded a pattern in which most TCR beta V segments were productive about 87% or about 30% of the time.

Turning to this clone: Its target is not known.

PCR primers comprised 60 Vbeta and 13 Jbeta primers. TCRdb's table, derived via immunoSEQ multiplex PCR, lists solely in-frame clones and lacks some. The data show around 100,000 clones, with around 80% seen just once and around 5% held by the top ten. The V and J ends lost 5 bases and 8 bases, in that order; junction bases with no gene match: 8. The CDR3 has 13 residues. Germline-derived CDR1 and CDR2 are PRHDT and FYEKMQ (reference sequence). Material for sequencing was PBMCs. The V gene is TRBV13, the J gene TRBJ2-5, with 7 bases lining up with TRBD1. This TCR was recovered from a woman aged 18-29 years in good health and CMV-seropositive. The CDR3 coding sequence is TGTGCCAGCAGCAAACAGGGGATCAGTACCCAGTACTTC. Translating gives CASSKQGISTQYF. Looking up the rest from reference TRBV13 and TRBJ2-5 gives the full variable domain: AAGVIQSPRHLIKEKRETATLKCYPIPRHDTVYWYQQGPGQDPQFLISFYEKMQSDKGSIPDRFSAQQFSDYHSELNMSSLELGDSALYFCASSKQGISTQYFGPGTRLLVL.